The 8 T cell receptor beta chains listed next were all sequenced from one sample in a study of technical replicates of blood from a few donors. Only in-frame clones appear in the TCRdb table, and some are missing; sequencing was by immunoSEQ multiplex PCR. The sample records tens of thousands of clones, roughly nine tenths being singletons. The sequencing sample was made of PBMCs. These receptors were taken from a human donor in good health. Some clones in this sample may be carry-over from other donors' samples.

The rearrangement links TRBV15 to TRBJ2-3, with D perhaps TRBD2 (6 bases). Trimming shortened V by 1 base and J by 4 bases, and 6 bases separated the two germline ends. The CDR3 runs to 13 residues. The germline gives CDR1 LNHNV, CDR2 YYDKDF (reference sequence). The CDR3 sequence: CATSRAGADTQYF. The CDR3 coding sequence is TGTGCCACCAGCAGAGCGGGGGCAGATACGCAGTATTTT.

The chain links TRBV5-6 to TRBJ2-5; possible D gene TRBD1, 6 bases. CDR3 length equals 14 residues. Germline-derived CDR1 and CDR2 are SGHDT and YYEEEE. V shed 0 bases and J shed 1 base, with 7 bases lying between them. CDR3 nucleotide sequence: TGTGCCAGCAGCTTGGGGGGGCTCCAAGAGACCCAGTACTTC. It is translated as CASSLGGLQETQYF. The full variable domain, in which reference TRBV5-6 and TRBJ2-5 provide the parts outside the CDR3, is DAGVTQSPTHLIKTRGQQVTLRCSPKSGHDTVSWYQQALGQGPQFIFQYYEEEERQRGNFPDRFSGHQFPNYSSELNVNALLLGDSALYLCASSLGGLQETQYFGPGTRLLVL.

The chain has TRBV7-8 and TRBJ2-1, with TRBD2 matching over 7 bases. The CDR3 extends over 15 amino acids. The germline gives CDR1 SGHVS, CDR2 FQNEAQ. Trimming took 3 bases from V and 2 from J; bases not matched to a gene: 4. CDR3 in DNA: TGTGCCAGCAGCTTCCCCGCGGGAGCCTACAATGAGCAGTTCTTC. Its translation is CASSFPAGAYNEQFF.

This clone was detected many times. The gene calls are TRBV13 and TRBJ2-1; no clear D gene. With 0 bases removed from V and 0 bases from J, the gap between germline ends came to 9 bases. Germline V lookup: CDR1 PRHDT, CDR2 FYEKMQ (reference sequence). This CDR3 has 16 residues. In DNA form, the CDR3 reads TGTGCCAGCAGCTTAGGCGAACCCAGCTCCTACAATGAGCAGTTCTTC. It specifies CASSLGEPSSYNEQFF.

The CDR3 sequence: CASSQASAGEGWGGELFF. Here the CDR3 DNA reads TGCGCCAGCAGCCAAGCCAGTGCGGGAGAAGGATGGGGCGGGGAGCTGTTTTTT. This chain joins TRBV4-3 and TRBJ2-2; 7 bases align to TRBD2. There are 18 residues in the CDR3. CDR1 is LGHNA and CDR2 is YSLEER in the germline V gene. V gave up 1 base and J gave up 7 bases; unmatched junction bases: 15.

This clone occurred a few times. The chain recombines TRBV5-1 with TRBJ1-1; D is possibly TRBD1 (5 bases). Trimming took off 5 bases at V and 1 base at J, with 15 bases between the two ends. This CDR3 is built from 15 residues. CDR1 and CDR2 (germline): SGHRS, YFSETQ. The CDR3 loop reads CASRRVGRGNTEAFF. CDR3 nucleotide sequence: TGCGCCAGCAGGCGCGTAGGGAGGGGGAACACTGAAGCTTTCTTT.

The chain joins TRBV30 to TRBJ2-7; tentative D call: TRBD2 (7 bases). The CDR3 is made up of 13 amino acids. V shed 1 base and J shed 2 bases, with 9 bases lying between them. Germline V gene data show CDR1 as GTSNPN and CDR2 as SVGIG (reference sequence). The DNA of the CDR3 is TGTGCCTGGAGTGCGGGGGGCCCCTACGAGCAGTACTTC. Amino acid sequence: CAWSAGGPYEQYF.

The genes are TRBV29-1 and TRBJ1-1; D gene uncertain. The germline V gene has CDR1 SQVTM and CDR2 ANQGSEA. This CDR3 spans 13 amino acids. The V gene lost 6 bases and the J gene lost 11 bases, with 22 bases spanning the gap. CDR3 amino acids: CSVLDDPGRRAFF. Written as DNA, the CDR3 is TGCAGCGTACTCGACGATCCGGGCAGGAGGGCTTTCTTT.